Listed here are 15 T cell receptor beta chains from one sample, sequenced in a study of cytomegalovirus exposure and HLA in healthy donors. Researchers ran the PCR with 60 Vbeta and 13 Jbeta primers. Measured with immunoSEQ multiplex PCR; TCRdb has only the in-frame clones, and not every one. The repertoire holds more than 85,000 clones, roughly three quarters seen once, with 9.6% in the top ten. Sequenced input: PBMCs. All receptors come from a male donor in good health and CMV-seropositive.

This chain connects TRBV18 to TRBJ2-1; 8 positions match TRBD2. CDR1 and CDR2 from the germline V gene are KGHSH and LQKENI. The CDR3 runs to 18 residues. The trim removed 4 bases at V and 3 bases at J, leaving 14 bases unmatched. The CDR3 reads CASSQKPGLAGSYNEQFF. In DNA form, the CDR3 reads TGTGCCAGCTCACAGAAGCCCGGGCTAGCGGGTAGCTACAATGAGCAGTTCTTC.

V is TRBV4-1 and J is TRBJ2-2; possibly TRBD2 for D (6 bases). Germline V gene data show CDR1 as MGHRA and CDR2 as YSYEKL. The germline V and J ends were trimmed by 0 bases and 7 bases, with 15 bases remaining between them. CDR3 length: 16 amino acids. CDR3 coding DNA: TGCGCCAGCAGCCAAGATGACGGGAGATTTGGCGGGGAGCTGTTTTTT. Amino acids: CASSQDDGRFGGELFF.

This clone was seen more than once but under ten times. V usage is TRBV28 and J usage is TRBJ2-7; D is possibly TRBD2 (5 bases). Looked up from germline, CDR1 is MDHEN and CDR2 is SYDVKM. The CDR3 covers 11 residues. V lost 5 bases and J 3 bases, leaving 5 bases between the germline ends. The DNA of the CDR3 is TGTGCCAGCAGTGAGGGCTACGAGCAGTACTTC. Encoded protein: CASSEGYEQYF. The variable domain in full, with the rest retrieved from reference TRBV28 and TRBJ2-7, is DVKVTQSSRYLVKRTGEKVFLECVQDMDHENMFWYRQDPGLGLRLIYFSYDVKMKEKGDIPEGYSVSREKKERFSLILESASTNQTSMYLCASSEGYEQYFGPGTRLTVT.

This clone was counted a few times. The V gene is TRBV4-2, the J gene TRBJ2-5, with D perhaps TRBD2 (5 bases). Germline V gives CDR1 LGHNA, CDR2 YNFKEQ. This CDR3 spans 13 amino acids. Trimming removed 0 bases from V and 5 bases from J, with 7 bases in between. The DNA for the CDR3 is TGTGCCAGCAGCCAAGATTGGAGGGAGACCCAGTACTTC. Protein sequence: CASSQDWRETQYF.

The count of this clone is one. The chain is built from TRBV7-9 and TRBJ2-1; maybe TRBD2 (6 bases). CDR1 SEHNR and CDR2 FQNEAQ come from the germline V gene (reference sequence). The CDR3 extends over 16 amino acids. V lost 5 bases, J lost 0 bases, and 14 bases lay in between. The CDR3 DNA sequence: TGTGCCAGCAGCGCCTATAGCGGTAGCTCCTACAATGAGCAGTTCTTC. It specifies CASSAYSGSSYNEQFF.

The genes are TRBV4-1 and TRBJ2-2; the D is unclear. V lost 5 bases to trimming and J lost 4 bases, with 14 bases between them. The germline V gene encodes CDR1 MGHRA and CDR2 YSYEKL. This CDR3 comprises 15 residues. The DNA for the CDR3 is TGCGCCAGCAGCACCCCTCTACCATTCACCGGGGAGCTGTTTTTT. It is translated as CASSTPLPFTGELFF.

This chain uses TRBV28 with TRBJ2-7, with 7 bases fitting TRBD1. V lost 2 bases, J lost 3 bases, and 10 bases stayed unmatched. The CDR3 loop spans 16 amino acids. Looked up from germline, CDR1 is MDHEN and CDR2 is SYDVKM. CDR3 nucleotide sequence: TGTGCCAGCAGTTTAACAAGGACAGGAAATAACTACGAGCAGTACTTC. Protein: CASSLTRTGNNYEQYF.

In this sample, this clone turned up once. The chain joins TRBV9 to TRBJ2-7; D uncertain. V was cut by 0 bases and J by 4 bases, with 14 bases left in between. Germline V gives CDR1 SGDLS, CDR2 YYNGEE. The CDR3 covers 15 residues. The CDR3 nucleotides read TGTGCCAGCAGCGTAGAAACACCCCGAAATTACGAGCAGTACTTC. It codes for CASSVETPRNYEQYF.

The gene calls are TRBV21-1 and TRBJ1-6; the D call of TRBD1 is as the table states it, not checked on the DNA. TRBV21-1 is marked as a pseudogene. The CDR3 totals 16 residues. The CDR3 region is CASSKAGQGHNSPLHF. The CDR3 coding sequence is TGTGCCAGCAGCAAAGCTGGACAGGGTCACAATTCACCCCTCCACTTT.

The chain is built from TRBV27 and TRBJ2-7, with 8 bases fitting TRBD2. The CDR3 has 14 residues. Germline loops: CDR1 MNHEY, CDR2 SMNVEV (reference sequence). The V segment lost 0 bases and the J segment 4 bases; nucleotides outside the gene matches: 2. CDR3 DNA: TGTGCCAGCAGTTTATCCAGCGGGAGATACGAGCAGTACTTC. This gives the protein CASSLSSGRYEQYF.

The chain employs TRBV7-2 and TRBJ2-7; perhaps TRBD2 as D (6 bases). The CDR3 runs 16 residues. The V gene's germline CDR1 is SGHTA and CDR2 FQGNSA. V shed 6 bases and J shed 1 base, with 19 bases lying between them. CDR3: CASRLYGGSGSYEQYF. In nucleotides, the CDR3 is TGTGCCAGCAGACTTTATGGGGGGAGTGGGTCCTACGAGCAGTACTTC.

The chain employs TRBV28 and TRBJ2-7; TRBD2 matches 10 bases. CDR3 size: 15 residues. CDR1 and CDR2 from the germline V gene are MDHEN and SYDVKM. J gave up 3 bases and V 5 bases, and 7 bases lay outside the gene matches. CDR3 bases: TGTGCCAGCAGTCGACCGGGACTAGCGAGCTACGAGCAGTACTTC. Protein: CASSRPGLASYEQYF.

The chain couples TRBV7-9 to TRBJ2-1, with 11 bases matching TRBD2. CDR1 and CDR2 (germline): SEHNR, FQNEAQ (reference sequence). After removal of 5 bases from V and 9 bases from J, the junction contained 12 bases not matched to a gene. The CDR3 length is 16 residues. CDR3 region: CASSHTSGGPKGEQFF. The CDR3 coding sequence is TGTGCCAGCAGCCACACTAGCGGGGGACCCAAGGGTGAGCAGTTCTTC.

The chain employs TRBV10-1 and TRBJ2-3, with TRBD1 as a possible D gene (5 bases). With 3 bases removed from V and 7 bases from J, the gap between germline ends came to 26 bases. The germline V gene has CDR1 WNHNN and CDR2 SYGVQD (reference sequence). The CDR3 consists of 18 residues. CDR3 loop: CASSDMGPYSSPVHTQYF. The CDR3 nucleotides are TGCGCCAGCAGTGACATGGGGCCGTATAGTTCCCCAGTCCATACGCAGTATTTT.

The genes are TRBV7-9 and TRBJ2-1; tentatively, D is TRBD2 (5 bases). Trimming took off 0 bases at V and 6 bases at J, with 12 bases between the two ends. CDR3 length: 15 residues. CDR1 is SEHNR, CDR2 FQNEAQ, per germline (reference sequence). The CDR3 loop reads CASSLARSSANEQFF. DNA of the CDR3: TGTGCCAGCAGCTTAGCCCGGAGTAGCGCCAATGAGCAGTTCTTC.